This is a list of T cell receptor beta chains from one sample in a study of type 1 regulatory T cells. The antigens these receptors bind are not known. TCRdb re-analysed the reads in MiXCR, keeping a single row per CDR3 protein. The sample contains roughly 68,000 distinct CDR3 sequences, around 63% of which appear only once. Sequenced: cultured T cells, either the whole culture or a sorted T cell fraction (not recorded which). The origin of the receptors is a human donor in good health. CDR3s include the opening cysteine and the closing phenylalanine or tryptophan. The order of the fields is J gene, D gene, CDR3 length, clone size, V gene, CDR3 protein, CDR3 DNA. D genes are given only for firm matches. Size is omitted from some rows. Given values are once, few, many or a class for expanded clones.

TRBJ2-6	NA	16	medium-sized	TRBV24-1	CATSDPGGSGANVLTF	TGTGCCACCAGTGACCCAGGGGGGTCTGGGGCCAACGTCCTGACTTTC
TRBJ2-7	TRBD2	16	few	TRBV6-5	CASSYARLAGVYEQYF	TGTGCCAGCAGTTACGCCCGACTAGCGGGAGTCTACGAGCAGTACTTC
TRBJ1-2	TRBD1	14	NA	TRBV25-1	CASSQPGQGFGYTF	TGTGCCAGCAGTCAACCGGGACAGGGCTTCGGCTACACCTTC
TRBJ2-2	NA	17	NA	TRBV29-1	CSVEGGRMGTNTGELFF	TGCAGCGTCGAGGGCGGACGGATGGGGACGAACACCGGGGAGCTGTTTTTT
TRBJ2-1	NA	16	NA	TRBV9	CASSVGTGEAYNEQFF	TGTGCCAGCAGCGTAGGGACGGGGGAGGCCTACAATGAGCAGTTCTTC
TRBJ2-7	NA	16	NA	TRBV27	CASSPATGAKSYEQYF	TGTGCCAGCAGTCCAGCGACAGGAGCCAAATCCTACGAGCAGTACTTC
TRBJ2-2	NA	14	NA	TRBV12-3/TRBV12-4	CASSWDSKAGELFF	TGTGCCAGCAGCTGGGACTCGAAGGCCGGGGAGCTGTTTTTT
TRBJ2-3	NA	12	few	TRBV15	CATSRDQDTQYF	TGTGCCACCAGCAGAGATCAGGATACGCAGTATTTT
TRBJ2-1	NA	14	NA	TRBV18	CASSPIPSPNEQFF	TGTGCCAGCTCACCAATACCCTCACCAAATGAGCAGTTCTTC
TRBJ2-2	TRBD2	15	NA	TRBV7-9	CASNAGRENVGELFF	TGTGCCAGCAACGCCGGGCGGGAGAATGTCGGGGAGCTGTTTTTT
TRBJ1-2	TRBD1	14	NA	TRBV12-3/TRBV12-4	CASSFGQGAQGYTF	TGTGCCAGCAGTTTCGGACAGGGGGCGCAGGGCTACACCTTC
TRBJ2-1	NA	11	few	TRBV7-8	CASSFDHEQFF	TGTGCCAGCAGCTTCGATCATGAGCAGTTCTTC
TRBJ2-1	TRBD2	14	NA	TRBV2	CASRLAGSYNEQFF	TGTGCCAGTAGACTAGCGGGAAGCTACAATGAGCAGTTCTTC
TRBJ1-6	TRBD1	18	NA	TRBV7-8	CASSARIQGSSYNSPLHF	TGTGCCAGCAGCGCGCGAATACAGGGGAGCTCCTATAATTCACCCCTCCACTTT
TRBJ1-5	NA	15	many	TRBV19	CASSFRGRWDQPQHF	TGTGCCAGTAGTTTCCGTGGAAGGTGGGATCAGCCCCAGCATTTT
TRBJ1-2	NA	11	NA	TRBV19	CASSIGGSYTF	TGTGCCAGTAGTATTGGGGGGAGCTACACCTTC
TRBJ2-3	NA	15	few	TRBV4-2	CASSQLGTGEDTQYF	TGTGCCAGCAGCCAGCTCGGGACTGGAGAAGATACGCAGTATTTT
TRBJ2-7	NA	16	NA	TRBV4-2	CASSQDIGLASYEQYF	TGTGCCAGCAGCCAAGATATAGGTCTAGCGTCCTACGAGCAGTACTTC
TRBJ1-2	NA	13	NA	TRBV30	CAWSANSGSGYTF	TGTGCCTGGAGTGCGAATTCCGGCTCTGGCTACACCTTC
TRBJ2-5	NA	15	few	TRBV4-1	CASSQAPRWGETQYF	TGCGCCAGCAGCCAAGCCCCCCGATGGGGAGAGACCCAGTACTTC
TRBJ2-5	TRBD2	21	NA	TRBV20-1	CSARSLDFGLAVPGGRETQYF	TGCAGTGCTAGATCTCTGGATTTCGGACTAGCGGTTCCTGGGGGCCGAGAGACCCAGTACTTC
TRBJ1-5	NA	14	few	TRBV5-1	CASSLGGNNQPQHF	TGCGCCAGCAGCTTGGGGGGAAACAATCAGCCCCAGCATTTT
TRBJ2-5	TRBD2	17	NA	TRBV5-1	CASSLELAGGPQETQYF	TGCGCCAGCAGCTTGGAGTTAGCGGGAGGCCCACAAGAGACCCAGTACTTC
TRBJ2-1	TRBD2	13	once	TRBV20-1	CSARTSILDEQFF	TGCAGTGCCCGGACTAGCATTTTGGATGAGCAGTTCTTC
TRBJ1-1	NA	13	NA	TRBV10-3	CAITGGMNTEAFF	TGTGCCATCACGGGGGGGATGAACACTGAAGCTTTCTTT
TRBJ1-3	NA	17	NA	TRBV11-2	CASSFLFMGSNENTIYF	TGTGCCAGCAGCTTCCTTTTCATGGGATCGAATGAAAACACCATATATTTT
TRBJ2-1	TRBD2	17	NA	TRBV10-2	CASSEPLLAGINNEQFF	TGCGCCAGCAGTGAGCCCTTGCTAGCGGGAATCAACAATGAGCAGTTCTTC
TRBJ2-1	TRBD2	16	NA	TRBV3-1	CASSRRAGATYNEQFF	TGTGCCAGCAGCCGGCGGGCGGGAGCTACCTACAATGAGCAGTTCTTC